This TCR beta chain appears in the sequencing data of a study of cytomegalovirus exposure and HLA in healthy donors. CDR3 length equals 13 residues. V shed 2 bases and J shed 1 base, with 6 bases lying between them. CDR1 and CDR2 from the germline V gene are SGDLS and YYNGEE. The table came from immunoSEQ multiplex PCR; TCRdb's copy has only in-frame clones and leaves some out. The sample includes about 150,000 clones, around nine tenths of them seen just once. Sequencing was done on a sample of PBMCs. The rearrangement links TRBV9 to TRBJ1-1; D gene ambiguous. The sequence derives from a woman under 30 in good health and CMV-seropositive. CDR3 residues: CASSVTQNTEAFF. CDR3 sequence (DNA): TGTGCCAGCAGCGTTACTCAGAACACTGAAGCTTTCTTT.